These T cell receptor beta chains were read from a single sample in a study of blood T cell repertoires in COVID-19. Some clones are missing from TCRdb's copy, which holds only in-frame ones; the method was immunoSEQ multiplex PCR. The sample carries around 220,000 clones, around four fifths recorded once. The sample comprised peripheral blood. The receptor set was obtained from a woman between 40 and 55 years old with active or convalescent COVID-19. CDR3s include the opening cysteine and the closing phenylalanine or tryptophan. The D gene is left open where the match is weak. Clone size is not always given. Where it is, it says once, few, many or a class for expanded clones.

J	D	length	size	V	DNA	CDR3
TRBJ2-1	-	13	-	TRBV29-1	TGCAGCGCCGGACAGCCACAGCGCAATGAGCAGTTCTTC	CSAGQPQRNEQFF
TRBJ1-2	-	13	-	TRBV5-4	TGTGCCAGCAGCTTAGACAGCCTCTATGGCTACACCTTC	CASSLDSLYGYTF
TRBJ2-5	-	14	-	TRBV28	TGTGCCAGCAGTCCCGCGTTCAACCAAGAGACCCAGTACTTC	CASSPAFNQETQYF
TRBJ1-1	TRBD1	14	-	TRBV6-6	TGTGCCAGCAGCCTTGACAGGGTTAGCACTGAAGCTTTCTTT	CASSLDRVSTEAFF
TRBJ2-5	TRBD2	16	-	TRBV7-3	TGTGCCAGCAGCTTAAAGGGGCGGGGGGCTCAAGAGACCCAGTACTTC	CASSLKGRGAQETQYF
TRBJ2-5	TRBD2	13	once	TRBV11-2	TGTGCCAGCAGGGCGGGGGGCCAAGAGACCCAGTACTTC	CASRAGGQETQYF
TRBJ2-2	-	18	-	TRBV4-1	TGCGCCAGCAGCCAAGATTTGGGGGCTGTACAGAACACCGGGGAGCTGTTTTTT	CASSQDLGAVQNTGELFF
TRBJ2-5	-	14	-	TRBV9	TGTGCCAGCAGCGTAGGAGGTAGGGGGGAGACCCAGTACTTC	CASSVGGRGETQYF
TRBJ1-2	-	16	-	TRBV19	TGTGCCAGTAGCCCCTACAGGGAGAGGACTAACTATGGCTACACCTTC	CASSPYRERTNYGYTF
TRBJ1-3	-	13	-	TRBV30	TGTGCCTGGGGCTCCACAAATGGAAACACCATATATTTT	CAWGSTNGNTIYF
TRBJ1-6	-	16	-	TRBV14	TGTGCCAGCAGCCCCCCGGTCGGGGGTTTGAATTCACCCCTCCACTTT	CASSPPVGGLNSPLHF
TRBJ1-6	TRBD1	14	-	TRBV6-5	TGTGCCAGCAGCCTGACAGGGGGCAATTCACCCCTCCACTTT	CASSLTGGNSPLHF
TRBJ1-1	-	14	-	TRBV19	TGTGCCAGTAGTATAGGGGCCTGGAACACTGAAGCTTTCTTT	CASSIGAWNTEAFF
TRBJ1-5	TRBD1	17	-	TRBV7-8	TGTGCCAGCAGACTTGACAGGGAAGGCTATGGCAATCAGCCCCAGCATTTT	CASRLDREGYGNQPQHF
TRBJ2-7	TRBD1	13	-	TRBV28	TGTGCCAGCAGTTCGACAGGGTTCTACGAGCAGTACTTC	CASSSTGFYEQYF
TRBJ1-1	-	13	-	TRBV5-5	TGTGCCAGCAGCTTCGCGGGGGACACTGAAGCTTTCTTT	CASSFAGDTEAFF
TRBJ1-3	-	15	-	TRBV30	TGTGCCTGGAGGGGCCCTAACAGGCCTGGAAACACCATATATTTT	CAWRGPNRPGNTIYF
TRBJ2-3	-	15	-	TRBV2	TGTGCCAGCAGCGAGAGCCCGCCCCCCACAGATACGCAGTATTTT	CASSESPPPTDTQYF
TRBJ1-2	TRBD1	16	-	TRBV24-1	TGTGCCACCAGTGATCCTCACGGACAGGGCTATGAGCGCTACACCTTC	CATSDPHGQGYERYTF
TRBJ2-4	-	18	-	TRBV3-1/TRBV3-2	TGTGCCAGCAGCCAAGGTGGGGCAGTGTATTTTGCCAAAAACATTCAGTACTTC	CASSQGGAVYFAKNIQYF
TRBJ1-4	-	14	once	TRBV28	TGTGCCAGCAGCCCTACAACCGGAGAGGAAAAACTGTTTTTT	CASSPTTGEEKLFF
TRBJ2-3	-	13	-	TRBV7-2	TGTGCCAGCAGCTTAGGGGCAGGGGATACGCAGTATTTT	CASSLGAGDTQYF
TRBJ1-1	-	14	-	TRBV10-3	TGTGCCATCAGTGGGGCACTCGGGAACACTGAAGCTTTCTTT	CAISGALGNTEAFF
TRBJ2-7	-	15	-	TRBV9	TGTGCCAGCAGCGTTACAGGAGAAGCGCTTTACGAGCAGTACTTC	CASSVTGEALYEQYF
TRBJ1-5	-	16	-	TRBV27	TGTGCCAGCAGCCTAACAGGGCAGAGTAGCAATCAGCCCCAGCATTTT	CASSLTGQSSNQPQHF
TRBJ2-1	TRBD1	17	few	TRBV19	TGTGCCAGTAGTACGTCAGGCCGGGACAGGGGAGGAGGTGAGCAGTTCTTC	CASSTSGRDRGGGEQFF
TRBJ1-4	TRBD1	15	-	TRBV30	TGTGCCTGGAAGGGCGGACAGGCCTCTAATGAAAAACTGTTTTTT	CAWKGGQASNEKLFF
TRBJ1-3	-	14	-	TRBV18	TGTGCCAGCTCACCCGCGGGAATCGGAAACACCATATATTTT	CASSPAGIGNTIYF